Following are 29 T cell receptor beta chains from one sample sequenced in a study of T-cell memory formation after mild COVID-19. Each CDR3 protein gets one entry after TCRdb re-called the 5' RACE reads with MiXCR. This table holds around 180,000 distinct CDR3 sequences, about 18% found once. The sequencing input was PBMCs or a T cell subset sorted from them (not recorded which). Receptors originate from a man between 18 and 35 years old who had mild COVID-19 (a few samples of this study predate the infection). Cell type and time point are not known.

The chain combines TRBV4-3 with TRBJ2-5; perhaps TRBD1 as D (5 bases). V was cut by 1 base and J by 4 bases, with 13 bases left in between. This CDR3 is 15 amino acids long. Germline values: CDR1 LGHNA, CDR2 YSLEER. CDR3 in DNA: TGCGCCAGCAGCCAAGGCTGGGGCGATCTAGAGACCCAGTACTTC. Its translation: CASSQGWGDLETQYF.

The V gene is TRBV20-1, the J gene TRBJ2-1; the match to TRBD2 covers 12 bases. There are 16 residues in the CDR3. V lost 1 base to trimming and J lost 3 bases; unmatched junction nucleotides: 4. CDR1 DFQATT and CDR2 SNEGSKA come from the germline V gene (reference sequence). The DNA of the CDR3 is TGCAGTGCTAGAGCTAGCGGGGGGGCCCGCTACAATGAGCAGTTCTTC. Translation gives CSARASGGARYNEQFF.

Worth noting for this clonotype: An end of the junction differs from the germline gene, which may be a read error. J is TRBJ1-1 and V is TRBV6-1; tentative D call: TRBD1 (5 bases). The CDR3 contains 11 residues. CDR1 MNHNS and CDR2 SASEGT come from the germline V gene. The CDR3 sequence: CASSEAVGPSF. CDR3 DNA sequence: TGTGCCAGCAGTGAAGCTGTGGGACCGTCCTTT.

This sequence joins TRBV20-1 and TRBJ1-4; D gene ambiguous. Trimming took 6 bases from V and 7 from J, leaving 15 bases between them. The CDR3 covers 13 residues. Germline CDR1 DFQATT, CDR2 SNEGSKA (reference sequence). The CDR3 reads CSADGIEGEKLFF. The CDR3 nucleotides are TGCAGTGCCGACGGCATAGAAGGTGAAAAACTGTTTTTT.

Here the CDR3 DNA reads TGCGCCAGCAGCCAAGATTCCAGCCAAGAGACCCAGTACTTC. Its translation is CASSQDSSQETQYF. V is TRBV4-3 and J is TRBJ2-5; D is undetermined. Germline CDR1 LGHNA, CDR2 YSLEER. V lost 0 bases and J 1 base, leaving 6 bases between the germline ends. CDR3 length equals 14 residues.

This clonotype was found many times. The chain carries TRBV4-3 and TRBJ2-2, with 11 bases lining up with TRBD2. The length of the CDR3 is 20 residues. V lost 0 bases, J lost 1 base, and 10 bases stayed unmatched. Germline lookup yields CDR1 LGHNA and CDR2 YSLEER. CDR3 DNA sequence: TGCGCCAGCAGCCAAGAGGCGGCGCTAGCGGGGGGAATGAACACCGGGGAGCTGTTTTTT. It is translated as CASSQEAALAGGMNTGELFF.

The chain recombines TRBV12-3 or TRBV12-4 with TRBJ2-2, with D possibly matching TRBD1 (5 bases). This CDR3 spans 14 amino acids. Trimming pared 7 bases from V and 0 bases from J, leaving 9 bases between. DNA for the CDR3: TGTGCCAGCACCCGACAGCCGAACACCGGGGAGCTGTTTTTT. This gives the protein CASTRQPNTGELFF.

The V call is TRBV12-3 or TRBV12-4, the J call TRBJ2-3; 7 bases are shared with TRBD2. Germline trimming cut 6 bases from V and 2 bases from J; bases unmatched to any gene: 8. CDR3 length: 15 residues. In DNA, the CDR3 is TGTGCCAGCAGCTTGCGGGGGAGACTCACAGATACGCAGTATTTT. Residues: CASSLRGRLTDTQYF.

The J gene is TRBJ1-1, the V gene TRBV5-1, with D maybe TRBD1 (5 bases). V was shortened by 2 bases and J by 0 bases, with 14 bases between the two germline ends. CDR1 and CDR2 from the germline V gene are SGHRS and YFSETQ. The CDR3 extends over 16 amino acids. CDR3 sequence (DNA): TGCGCCAGCAGCTTTTATCTCGCAGGGATGAACACTGAAGCTTTCTTT. Residues: CASSFYLAGMNTEAFF.

This chain links TRBV20-1 with TRBJ2-5; 11 nucleotides match TRBD2. The germline gives CDR1 DFQATT, CDR2 SNEGSKA (reference sequence). This CDR3 contains 15 residues. Trimming at V came to 5 bases and at J to 1 base, leaving 6 bases not matched to a gene. CDR3 nucleotide sequence: TGCAGTGCTGGAGCGACTAGCGGGGCCCAAGAGACCCAGTACTTC. This gives the protein CSAGATSGAQETQYF.

J is TRBJ2-3 and V is TRBV4-3, with D perhaps TRBD2 (5 bases). Germline lookup yields CDR1 LGHNA and CDR2 YSLEER. V was cut by 0 bases and J by 5 bases, with 6 bases left in between. The CDR3 has 13 amino acids. The CDR3 coding sequence is TGCGCCAGCAGCCAAGAGGGAGTAGATACGCAGTATTTT. Amino acids: CASSQEGVDTQYF.

This clonotype was counted a few times. The chain has TRBV2 and TRBJ2-1; D ambiguous. V gave up 7 bases and J gave up 2 bases, with 3 bases separating them. The CDR3 loop spans 11 amino acids. In germline, CDR1 is SNHLY, CDR2 FYNNEI. The CDR3 bases are TGTGCCAGCACCACCTACAATGAGCAGTTCTTC. This codes for CASTTYNEQFF. The whole variable domain, filled in from reference TRBV2 and TRBJ2-1, reads EPEVTQTPSHQVTQMGQEVILRCVPISNHLYFYWYRQILGQKVEFLVSFYNNEISEKSEIFDDQFSVERPDGSNFTLKIRSTKLEDSAMYFCASTTYNEQFFGPGTRLTVL.

This clonotype was observed a handful of times. The genes are TRBV12-3 or TRBV12-4 and TRBJ1-3; D is unclear. V gave up 8 bases and J gave up 0 bases, with 17 bases separating them. The CDR3 runs to 16 residues. The CDR3 DNA reads TGTGCCAGCGGGGTCCTGGCATCGTACTCTGGAAACACCATATATTTT. Protein sequence: CASGVLASYSGNTIYF.

The chain employs TRBV12-3 or TRBV12-4 and TRBJ1-2; the D gene is possibly TRBD1 (6 bases). V lost 5 bases and J 8 bases, leaving 12 bases between the germline ends. The CDR3 length is 12 residues. CDR3: CASSQGQTGYTF. The CDR3, as DNA: TGTGCCAGCAGTCAGGGACAAACAGGCTACACCTTC.

Only a few counts were recorded for this clonotype. The chain has TRBV4-2 and TRBJ2-1; TRBD2 matches 8 bases. V trimming: 1 base; J trimming: 1 base; junction bases outside the gene matches: 6. This CDR3 contains 17 residues. Germline V gives CDR1 LGHNA, CDR2 YNFKEQ. The CDR3 DNA follows: TGTGCCAGCAGCCAAGTCGGCGGCGGGGGGTCCTACAATGAGCAGTTCTTC. Translated: CASSQVGGGGSYNEQFF.

The rearrangement joins TRBV10-3 to TRBJ1-5; 8 positions agree with TRBD1. Germline V lookup: CDR1 ENHRY, CDR2 SYGVKD. The CDR3 runs 14 residues. Losses at the gene ends were 4 bases for V and 4 bases for J; bases not matched to a gene: 3. This chain's CDR3 is CAISGQGLNQPQHF. The CDR3 DNA reads TGTGCCATCAGTGGACAGGGGTTAAATCAGCCCCAGCATTTT.

This clonotype has more than one count but fewer than ten. The genes are TRBV12-3 or TRBV12-4 and TRBJ2-6; D may be TRBD1 (6 bases). The length of the CDR3 is 17 residues. Trimming stripped 3 bases from V and 0 bases from J, with 12 bases between. The CDR3 nucleotides read TGTGCCAGCAGTTTGGGGGCAGGGGTCTCTGGGGCCAACGTCCTGACTTTC. This translates into CASSLGAGVSGANVLTF.

This clonotype was recorded only once. The chain employs TRBV6-1 and TRBJ2-7; 10 bases are shared with TRBD1. V lost 5 bases to trimming and J lost 7 bases; unmatched junction nucleotides: 8. Germline V gene lookup returns CDR1 MNHNS and CDR2 SASEGT. The CDR3 spans 14 residues. Here the CDR3 DNA reads TGTGCCAGCAGTTCCGGGACAGGGGTGGAGGAGCAGTACTTC. Encoded protein: CASSSGTGVEEQYF.

The V gene is TRBV3-1, the J gene TRBJ2-1, with TRBD2 matching 15 bases. The trim removed 3 bases at V and 7 bases at J, leaving 7 bases unmatched. This CDR3 has 17 amino acids. Germline V gene data show CDR1 as LGHDT and CDR2 as YNNKEL (reference sequence). CDR3 in DNA: TGTGCCAGCAGCCACCAGAGGACTAGCGGGGGGGCGAATGAGCAGTTCTTC. This encodes CASSHQRTSGGANEQFF.

This chain links TRBV2 with TRBJ1-5; weak D call: TRBD1 (6 bases). The germline CDR1 and CDR2 sequences are SNHLY and FYNNEI. CDR3 size: 12 residues. The V and J ends lost 5 bases and 5 bases respectively, with 7 bases between them. The CDR3 sequence: CASSKGDQPQHF. The CDR3 nucleotides are TGTGCCAGCAGTAAGGGGGATCAGCCCCAGCATTTT. Full variable domain (rest looked up from reference TRBV2 and TRBJ1-5): EPEVTQTPSHQVTQMGQEVILRCVPISNHLYFYWYRQILGQKVEFLVSFYNNEISEKSEIFDDQFSVERPDGSNFTLKIRSTKLEDSAMYFCASSKGDQPQHFGDGTRLSIL.

Comments on this clonotype: A read error may be the cause here, since a much bigger clone is one base away. The V gene is TRBV24-1, the J gene TRBJ2-2; D gene ambiguous. CDR1 and CDR2 (germline): KGHDR, SFDVKD. Trimming removed 9 bases at V and 7 bases at J, with 14 bases between. The CDR3 runs to 13 residues. CDR3 region: CATQGWVDGELFF. The CDR3 DNA sequence: TGTGCCACCCAAGGTTGGGTCGACGGGGAGCTGTTTTTT.

The genes are TRBV7-9 and TRBJ2-7, with D perhaps TRBD2 (5 bases). The CDR3 is 12 amino acids. Germline values: CDR1 SEHNR, CDR2 FQNEAQ (reference sequence). V lost 4 bases and J 6 bases, leaving 10 bases between the germline ends. The CDR3 nucleotides read TGTGCCAGCAGCTCCCCGGGATCCGAGCAGTACGTC. This translates into CASSSPGSEQYV.

This clonotype was counted only a few times. The V and J genes are TRBV20-1 and TRBJ2-5; possible D gene TRBD2, 6 bases. Germline V gene lookup returns CDR1 DFQATT and CDR2 SNEGSKA (reference sequence). This CDR3 has 13 residues. V gave up 5 bases and J gave up 3 bases, with 13 bases separating them. DNA of the CDR3: TGCAGTGCTCCCCTACGGGGGAAAGAGACCCAGTACTTC. Translation: CSAPLRGKETQYF.

V usage is TRBV18 and J usage is TRBJ1-5, with no clear D. Germline CDR1 reads KGHSH; CDR2 reads LQKENI. The CDR3 contains 17 residues. Trimming removed 2 bases from V and 0 bases from J, with 14 bases in between. CDR3 sequence reads: CASSPVPYLNSNQPQHF. CDR3 in DNA: TGTGCCAGCTCACCAGTCCCCTACCTTAATAGCAATCAGCCCCAGCATTTT.

This clonotype was seen a few times. V and J are TRBV5-1 and TRBJ1-4; D unresolved. Trimming left V 3 bases short and J 7 bases short, with 13 bases between. The germline V gene has CDR1 SGHRS and CDR2 YFSETQ. This CDR3 has 14 amino acids. CDR3 in DNA: TGCGCCAGCAGCTCCCAGGTGGTCGGTGAAAAACTGTTTTTT. Its protein product is CASSSQVVGEKLFF.

The chain uses TRBV12-3 or TRBV12-4 and TRBJ2-7; D call uncertain. The ends were cut back, 5 bases at V and 2 bases at J, with 10 bases in the middle. This CDR3 comprises 13 residues. CDR3 residues: CASSRTVAYEQYF. CDR3 DNA sequence: TGTGCCAGCAGTAGGACCGTGGCCTACGAGCAGTACTTC.

This rearrangement joins TRBV5-1 to TRBJ1-2; D possibly corresponds to TRBD1 (6 bases). The CDR3 loop spans 14 amino acids. Germline CDR1 SGHRS, CDR2 YFSETQ. Trimming removed 4 bases at V and 2 bases at J, with 12 bases between. In nucleotides, the CDR3 is TGCGCCAGCAGCGGCTCGGGACAAAACTATGGCTACACCTTC. It yields the protein CASSGSGQNYGYTF.

This clonotype was picked up a small number of times. The chain joins TRBV6-5 to TRBJ1-2; D is unclear. Germline V lookup: CDR1 MNHEY, CDR2 SVGAGI. This CDR3 comprises 13 residues. Deletions cut 5 bases from V and 4 bases from J, with 11 bases between. CDR3 protein: CASSDPETYGYTF. Here the CDR3 DNA reads TGTGCCAGCAGTGATCCCGAAACCTATGGCTACACCTTC.

This clonotype has just a few counts. The chain recombines TRBV20-1 with TRBJ1-1; 9 nucleotides match TRBD1. Germline V gene lookup returns CDR1 DFQATT and CDR2 SNEGSKA (reference sequence). CDR3 size: 14 residues. V dropped 4 bases and J dropped 5; count of bases not matched to a gene: 8. The CDR3 spells CSAKLTGGGTEAFF. CDR3 bases: TGCAGTGCTAAATTAACAGGGGGCGGAACTGAAGCTTTCTTT.